What follows are 16 T cell receptor beta chains derived from one specimen sequenced in a study of blood T cells in healthy people across ages (dated by TCRdb to the mid-2010s). Preparation of the library involved 5' RACE. Sequencing was performed on an Illumina HiSeq 2500. The second PCR ran for roughly 6 to 11 cycles and used a J-beta primer mix along with a sample-barcoded 5' primer. The public reads were quality trimmed at Q25 with fastp and then assembled into clones with MiXCR by TCRdb, keeping productive beta chains. For every CDR3 protein sequence, its rows merge into one entry that carries the most common genes and DNA. The sample profile shows around 1.7 million distinct CDR3 sequences; roughly 28% of them were found once. The ten largest clones capture 6.5% to 8.5% of the sample. Sequencing was performed on blood. These receptor sequences come from a woman under 40 in good health.

The chain has TRBV10-2 and TRBJ1-4, with D unresolved. The CDR3 consists of 21 residues. Looked up from germline, CDR1 is WSHSY and CDR2 is SAAADI. Trimming cost V 6 bases and J 8 bases, with 37 bases left between them. The CDR3 sequence is CASSLLLSAGHEPLGGEKLFF. As DNA, the CDR3 is TGCGCCAGCAGCCTCCTTCTTAGCGCGGGCCATGAGCCTCTCGGAGGAGAAAAACTGTTTTTT.

This clonotype has only a few counts. The gene calls are TRBV5-5 and TRBJ2-5; D gene uncertain. The J call is uncertain, as TRBJ2-7 better fits the DNA end. Germline lookup yields CDR1 SGHKS and CDR2 YYEKEE (reference sequence). The CDR3 is made up of 14 amino acids. The CDR3 DNA follows: TGTGCCAGCAGCTTATACCCCGGTTACCGCGAGCAGTACTTC. This codes for CASSLYPGYREQYF.

The rearrangement links TRBV20-1 to TRBJ2-3, with D possibly TRBD1 on 6 matching bases. Trimming stripped 6 bases from V and 2 bases from J, with 15 bases between. This CDR3 region has 14 residues. Germline V gives CDR1 DFQATT, CDR2 SNEGSKA (reference sequence). The CDR3 here is CSAGHRDNTDTQYF. CDR3 DNA sequence: TGCAGTGCCGGCCACAGGGATAACACAGATACGCAGTATTTT.

The chain combines TRBV5-1 with TRBJ2-1; 10 bases map to TRBD1. Germline V gene data show CDR1 as SGHRS and CDR2 as YFSETQ. The CDR3 has 15 amino acids. Unmatched junction bases numbered 8, after V lost 6 bases and J lost 5 bases. CDR3 DNA: TGCGCCAGCATACCGGGACAGGGGCTTCACAATGAGCAGTTCTTC. Protein product: CASIPGQGLHNEQFF.

Details on this clonotype: This clone may be a read error of a much larger clone one base away. The chain combines TRBV20-1 with TRBJ2-5; 7 bases fit TRBD1. Germline V gives CDR1 DFQATT, CDR2 SNEGSKA (reference sequence). This CDR3 has 14 residues. The CDR3 DNA is TGCAGTACTAGAGATCGCAGGGGGCAAGAGACCCAGTACTTC. It specifies CSTRDRRGQETQYF.

This clonotype was seen at least ten times. The V gene is TRBV28, the J gene TRBJ2-7; D gene ambiguous. The CDR3 contains 12 residues. V gave up 7 bases and J gave up 6 bases, with 13 bases separating them. From germline, CDR1 is MDHEN and CDR2 SYDVKM. CDR3 sequence (DNA): TGTGCCAGCACCAACACCCTGGGCGAGCAGTACTTC. Translating gives CASTNTLGEQYF. The full variable domain, completed using reference TRBV28 and TRBJ2-7, is DVKVTQSSRYLVKRTGEKVFLECVQDMDHENMFWYRQDPGLGLRLIYFSYDVKMKEKGDIPEGYSVSREKKERFSLILESASTNQTSMYLCASTNTLGEQYFGPGTRLTVT.

Details on this clonotype: Germline is not matched at one junction end, which may reflect a read error. V is TRBV29-1 and J is TRBJ2-5; D perhaps matches TRBD2 (5 bases). This CDR3 has 14 residues. Germline CDR1 SQVTM, CDR2 ANQGSEA. CDR3 amino acids: CSEGTSSLQETRYF. CDR3 DNA: TGCAGCGAAGGCACTAGTTCCTTACAAGAGACCCGGTACTTC.

The rearrangement uses TRBV20-1 and TRBJ2-1; D gene uncertain. The CDR3 runs 12 residues. Between the trimmed V and J ends, which lost 6 bases and 8 bases, there was a span of 14 bases. In germline, CDR1 is DFQATT, CDR2 SNEGSKA (reference sequence). The CDR3 sequence is CSAVTFWDEQFF. The CDR3, as DNA: TGCAGTGCGGTGACCTTCTGGGATGAGCAGTTCTTC.

The table lists this clonotype with many counts. This chain connects TRBV5-6 to TRBJ2-7; D ambiguous. The CDR3 consists of 13 residues. Germline values: CDR1 SGHDT, CDR2 YYEEEE. Trimming removed 5 bases at V and 1 base at J, with 10 bases between. CDR3 loop: CASSQTVSYEQYF. CDR3 nucleotides: TGTGCCAGCAGTCAGACGGTTTCCTACGAGCAGTACTTC.

This clonotype came up many times. The chain combines TRBV6-2 or TRBV6-3 with TRBJ2-1; the match to TRBD1 covers 8 bases. Germline assignment: CDR1 MNHEY and CDR2 SVGEGT. Losses at the gene ends were 3 bases for V and 6 bases for J; bases not matched to a gene: 7. CDR3 length equals 15 residues. The CDR3 region has the DNA TGTGCCAGCAGTTATCAGGGGGCACCCATCAATGAGCAGTTCTTC. Protein: CASSYQGAPINEQFF.

The V gene is TRBV5-1, the J gene TRBJ1-3; 9 nucleotides agree with TRBD1. Germline V gene sequence: CDR1 SGHRS, CDR2 YFSETQ. V shed 4 bases, J shed 2 bases, and the junction held 7 bases outside the gene matches. The CDR3 totals 16 residues. CDR3 coding DNA: TGCGCCAGCAGCCCCAACACAGGGGGCACTGGAAACACCATATATTTT. Residues: CASSPNTGGTGNTIYF. The entire variable domain, with the rest obtained from reference TRBV5-1 and TRBJ1-3, is as follows: KAGVTQTPRYLIKTRGQQVTLSCSPISGHRSVSWYQQTPGQGLQFLFEYFSETQRNKGNFPGRFSGRQFSNSRSEMNVSTLELGDSALYLCASSPNTGGTGNTIYFGEGSWLTVV.

This chain connects TRBV9 to TRBJ1-2; no clear D gene. The germline V and J ends were trimmed by 0 bases and 7 bases, with 16 bases remaining between them. This CDR3 contains 15 residues. Per germline, CDR1 SGDLS and CDR2 YYNGEE. The CDR3 DNA sequence: TGTGCCAGCAGCGTAGCTACGCGACGGGCGGTTGGCTACACCTTC. Translating it yields CASSVATRRAVGYTF. Looking up the rest from reference TRBV9 and TRBJ1-2 gives the full variable domain: DSGVTQTPKHLITATGQRVTLRCSPRSGDLSVYWYQQSLDQGLQFLIQYYNGEERAKGNILERFSAQQFPDLHSELNLSSLELGDSALYFCASSVATRRAVGYTFGSGTRLTVV.

For the CDR3, the DNA is TGCAGCGTTGTCGTCACCTCCCCCGGGGAGCTGTTTTTT. Protein product: CSVVVTSPGELFF. J is TRBJ2-2 and V is TRBV29-1; the D is unclear. CDR3 length: 13 residues. V lost 4 bases to trimming and J lost 6 bases, with 12 bases between them. Germline CDR1 SQVTM, CDR2 ANQGSEA.

A single count supports this clonotype. CDR3 nucleotides: TGTGCCGGCAACTCGGGGGGTCCCTACAATGAGCAGTTCTTC. This codes for CAGNSGGPYNEQFF. The chain couples TRBV28 to TRBJ2-1; TRBD2 agrees at 7 bases. CDR1 and CDR2 from the germline V gene are MDHEN and SYDVKM. The CDR3 length is 14 residues. Losses at the gene ends were 11 bases for V and 2 bases for J; bases not matched to a gene: 9.

This clonotype was counted at least ten times. J is TRBJ2-3 and V is TRBV20-1, with TRBD2 matching over 7 bases. Trimming took 6 bases from V and 5 from J; bases not matched to a gene: 14. Germline loops: CDR1 DFQATT, CDR2 SNEGSKA (reference sequence). This CDR3 is 15 amino acids long. This CDR3 is CSAKPGLPGGDTQYF. CDR3 in DNA: TGCAGTGCGAAGCCCGGGCTACCGGGAGGAGATACGCAGTATTTT.

V usage is TRBV5-1 and J usage is TRBJ1-5; possible D gene TRBD1, 5 bases. CDR1 is SGHRS and CDR2 is YFSETQ in the germline V gene. The CDR3 spans 17 residues. V gave up 4 bases and J gave up 5 bases, with 22 bases separating them. CDR3 sequence (DNA): TGCGCCAGCAGCCCCGGTGGGACGACTTCTGCGCATCAGCCCCAGCATTTT. This encodes CASSPGGTTSAHQPQHF. Variable domain in full (rest from reference TRBV5-1 and TRBJ1-5): KAGVTQTPRYLIKTRGQQVTLSCSPISGHRSVSWYQQTPGQGLQFLFEYFSETQRNKGNFPGRFSGRQFSNSRSEMNVSTLELGDSALYLCASSPGGTTSAHQPQHFGDGTRLSIL.